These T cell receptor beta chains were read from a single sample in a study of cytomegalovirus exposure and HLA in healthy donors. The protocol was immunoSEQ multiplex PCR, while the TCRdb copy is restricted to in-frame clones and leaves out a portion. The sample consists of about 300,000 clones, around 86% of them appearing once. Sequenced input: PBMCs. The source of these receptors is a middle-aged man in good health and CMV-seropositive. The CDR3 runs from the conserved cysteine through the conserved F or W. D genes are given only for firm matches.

cdr3_aa: CASSQDSGPGVLYGELFF
j_call: TRBJ2-2
d_call: NA
v_call: TRBV4-3

cdr3_aa: CASSGWGTGYTDTQYF
j_call: TRBJ2-3
d_call: TRBD1
v_call: TRBV5-1

cdr3_aa: CASSRTSQAKNIQYF
j_call: TRBJ2-4
d_call: NA
v_call: TRBV6-5

cdr3_aa: CASSVASGVVDEQFF
j_call: TRBJ2-1
d_call: NA
v_call: TRBV9

cdr3_aa: CASSPGQGGVDTEAFF
j_call: TRBJ1-1
d_call: TRBD1
v_call: TRBV9

cdr3_aa: CASSSPRAGGFHNEQFF
j_call: TRBJ2-1
d_call: TRBD2
v_call: TRBV7-9

cdr3_aa: CASSLGDRGYEQYF
j_call: NA
d_call: TRBD1
v_call: TRBV5-4

cdr3_aa: CASSIATGHTNYGYTF
j_call: TRBJ1-2
d_call: NA
v_call: TRBV19

cdr3_aa: CSTSGNNEQFF
j_call: TRBJ2-1
d_call: TRBD2
v_call: TRBV20-1

cdr3_aa: CASSPQGRSYEQYF
j_call: TRBJ2-7
d_call: NA
v_call: TRBV4-1

cdr3_aa: CASSQLRGRGGETQYF
j_call: TRBJ2-5
d_call: TRBD2
v_call: TRBV4-1

cdr3_aa: CARSLEAGCGNEQFF
j_call: TRBJ2-1
d_call: NA
v_call: TRBV5-3

cdr3_aa: CASSLWVVTSVNTGELFF
j_call: TRBJ2-2
d_call: TRBD2
v_call: TRBV27

cdr3_aa: CASRPGRTSDNEQFF
j_call: TRBJ2-1
d_call: TRBD2
v_call: TRBV28

cdr3_aa: CSVSGLAGAVDTQYF
j_call: TRBJ2-3
d_call: TRBD2
v_call: TRBV29-1

cdr3_aa: CASSDSGGRINEQFF
j_call: TRBJ2-1
d_call: TRBD2
v_call: TRBV2

cdr3_aa: CATTLEQYF
j_call: TRBJ2-7
d_call: NA
v_call: TRBV19

cdr3_aa: CASSIAVNTEAFF
j_call: TRBJ1-1
d_call: NA
v_call: TRBV19

cdr3_aa: CASSHGTGGDRGNTIYF
j_call: TRBJ1-3
d_call: TRBD1
v_call: TRBV28

cdr3_aa: CASSFLGQGEETQYF
j_call: TRBJ2-5
d_call: TRBD1
v_call: TRBV28

cdr3_aa: CASSYQGGAENTQYF
j_call: TRBJ2-3
d_call: TRBD2
v_call: TRBV6-6

cdr3_aa: CASSFSALGGGYTF
j_call: TRBJ1-2
d_call: NA
v_call: TRBV27

cdr3_aa: CASSAPLGRGGSGELFF
j_call: TRBJ2-2
d_call: TRBD2
v_call: TRBV2

cdr3_aa: CASSPTPGETFYGYTF
j_call: TRBJ1-2
d_call: NA
v_call: TRBV28

cdr3_aa: CASSPLRGQGGDQPQHF
j_call: TRBJ1-5
d_call: NA
v_call: TRBV18

cdr3_aa: CASSAYTGAPGANVLTF
j_call: TRBJ2-6
d_call: TRBD1
v_call: TRBV25-1

cdr3_aa: CSSRAGGSNQPQHF
j_call: TRBJ1-5
d_call: NA
v_call: TRBV7-9

cdr3_aa: CSVGVEQFF
j_call: TRBJ2-1
d_call: NA
v_call: TRBV29-1

cdr3_aa: CASSLSGQIYEQYF
j_call: TRBJ2-7
d_call: TRBD1
v_call: TRBV27